The sequence of this T cell receptor (beta chain) was determined in a study of vaccination effects on CD4 cells after COVID-19. Overall study findings and caveats: Cross-reaction with common cold coronaviruses was seen in only 1 of 255 vaccine-induced clones from healthy vaccinees. Marked clonal contraction of both clone types appeared late after vaccination.

This clone has only a few counts. Its target is not known. V was trimmed by 2 bases and J by 1 base, leaving 5 bases between them. The CDR3 is made up of 13 amino acids. Germline CDR1 is WSHSY and CDR2 is SAAADI. The table came from immunoSEQ multiplex PCR; TCRdb's copy has only in-frame clones and leaves some out. In the table there are about 79,000 clones, 74% of which are singletons. CD4+ T cells specific for antigen were expanded with viral peptide pools by the ViraFEST assay before sequencing. Cells that had been cultured for about 10 days were the source of isolated CD4+ T cells. Vaccinees lacked prior SARS-CoV-2 infection and tested negative for nucleocapsid antibodies. On days 3 and 7, fresh IL-2 medium replaced half the medium.

The rearrangement uses TRBV10-2 and TRBJ1-2; no reliable D call. Material: CD4+ T cells from PBMCs cultured with HCoV-229E spike peptides, obtained before COVID-19 vaccination. The TCR sequence derives from a human donor who received a COVID-19 vaccine. The CDR3 here is CASSEKFNYGYTF. As DNA, the CDR3 is TGCGCCAGCAGTGAGAAGTTTAACTATGGCTACACCTTC.